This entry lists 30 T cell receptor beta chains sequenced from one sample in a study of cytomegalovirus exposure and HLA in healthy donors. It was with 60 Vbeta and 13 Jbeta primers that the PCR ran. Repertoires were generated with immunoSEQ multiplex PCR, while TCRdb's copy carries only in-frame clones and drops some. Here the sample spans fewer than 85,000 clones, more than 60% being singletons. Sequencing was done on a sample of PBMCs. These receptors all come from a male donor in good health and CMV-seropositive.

Here the CDR3 reads CASSLGAGGPVDTQYF. The DNA for the CDR3 is TGTGCCAGCAGCTTAGGTGCGGGAGGGCCGGTGGATACGCAGTATTTT. This sequence joins TRBV7-6 and TRBJ2-3; 9 bases are a match to TRBD2. There are 16 residues in the CDR3. V gave up 1 base and J gave up 6 bases; unmatched junction bases: 8. Germline loops: CDR1 SGHVS, CDR2 FNYEAQ.

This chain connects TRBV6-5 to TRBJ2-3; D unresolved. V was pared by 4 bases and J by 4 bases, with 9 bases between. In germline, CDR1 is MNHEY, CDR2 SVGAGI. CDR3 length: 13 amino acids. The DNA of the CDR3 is TGTGCCAGCAGTTCGGGTTCCCCAGATACGCAGTATTTT. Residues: CASSSGSPDTQYF.

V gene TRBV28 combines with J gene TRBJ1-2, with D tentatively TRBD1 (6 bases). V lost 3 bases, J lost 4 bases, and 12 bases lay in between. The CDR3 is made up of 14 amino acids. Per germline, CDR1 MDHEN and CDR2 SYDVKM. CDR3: CASSLGADLYGYTF. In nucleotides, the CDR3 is TGTGCCAGCAGTTTGGGGGCAGACCTCTATGGCTACACCTTC.

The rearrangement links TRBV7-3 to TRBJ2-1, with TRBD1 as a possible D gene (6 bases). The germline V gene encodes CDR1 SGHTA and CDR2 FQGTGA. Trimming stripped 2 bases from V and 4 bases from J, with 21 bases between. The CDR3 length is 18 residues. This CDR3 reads CASSLLPSDRRGYNEQFF. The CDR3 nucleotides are TGTGCCAGCAGCTTATTGCCCTCGGACAGAAGAGGTTACAATGAGCAGTTCTTC. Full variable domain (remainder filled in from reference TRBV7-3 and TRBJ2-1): GAGVSQTPSNKVTEKGKYVELRCDPISGHTALYWYRQSLGQGPEFLIYFQGTGAADDSGLPNDRFFAVRPEGSVSTLKIQRTERGDSAVYLCASSLLPSDRRGYNEQFFGPGTRLTVL.

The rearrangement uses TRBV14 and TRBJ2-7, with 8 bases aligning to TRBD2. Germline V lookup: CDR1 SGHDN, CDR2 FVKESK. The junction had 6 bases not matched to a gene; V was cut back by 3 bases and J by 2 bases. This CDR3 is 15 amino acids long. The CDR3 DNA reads TGTGCCAGCAGCCAGACAGCGGGAGTCACCTACGAGCAGTACTTC. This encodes CASSQTAGVTYEQYF.

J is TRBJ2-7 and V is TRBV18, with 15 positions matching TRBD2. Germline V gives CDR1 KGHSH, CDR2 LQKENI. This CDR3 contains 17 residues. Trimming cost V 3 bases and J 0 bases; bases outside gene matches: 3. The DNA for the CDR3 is TGTGCCAGCTCACCTGCGGGACTAGCGGGAGGCTCCTACGAGCAGTACTTC. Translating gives CASSPAGLAGGSYEQYF.

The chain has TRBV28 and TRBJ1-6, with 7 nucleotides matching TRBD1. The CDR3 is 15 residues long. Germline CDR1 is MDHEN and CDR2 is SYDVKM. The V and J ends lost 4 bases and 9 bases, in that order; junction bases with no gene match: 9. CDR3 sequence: CASSSPTGTISPLHF. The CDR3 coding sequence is TGTGCCAGCAGTTCTCCGACAGGGACCATTTCACCCCTCCACTTT.

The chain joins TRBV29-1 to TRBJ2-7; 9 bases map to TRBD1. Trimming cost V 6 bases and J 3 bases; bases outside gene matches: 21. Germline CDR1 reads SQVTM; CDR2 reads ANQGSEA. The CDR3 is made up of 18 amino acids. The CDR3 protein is CSVEYRNAGTGILYEQYF. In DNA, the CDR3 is TGCAGCGTAGAGTACAGGAACGCCGGGACAGGGATCCTCTACGAGCAGTACTTC.

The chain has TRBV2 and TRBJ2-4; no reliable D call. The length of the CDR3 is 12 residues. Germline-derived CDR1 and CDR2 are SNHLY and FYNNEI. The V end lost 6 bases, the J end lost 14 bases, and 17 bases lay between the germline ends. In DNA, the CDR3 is TGTGCCAGCAGCCCCAAAACCTCAGAGGAGTACTTC. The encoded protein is CASSPKTSEEYF.

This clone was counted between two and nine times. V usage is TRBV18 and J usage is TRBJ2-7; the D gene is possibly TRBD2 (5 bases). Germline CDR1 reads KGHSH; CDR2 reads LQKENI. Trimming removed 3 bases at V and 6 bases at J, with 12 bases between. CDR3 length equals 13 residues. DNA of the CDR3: TGTGCCAGCTCACCTCTAGCTAACGGCGAGCAGTACTTC. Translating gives CASSPLANGEQYF.

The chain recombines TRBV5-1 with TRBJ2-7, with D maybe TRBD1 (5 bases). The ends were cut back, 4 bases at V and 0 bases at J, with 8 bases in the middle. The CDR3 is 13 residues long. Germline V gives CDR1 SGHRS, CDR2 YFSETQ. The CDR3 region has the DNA TGCGCCAGCAGCCAAGGGGCCTCCTACGAGCAGTACTTC. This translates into CASSQGASYEQYF.

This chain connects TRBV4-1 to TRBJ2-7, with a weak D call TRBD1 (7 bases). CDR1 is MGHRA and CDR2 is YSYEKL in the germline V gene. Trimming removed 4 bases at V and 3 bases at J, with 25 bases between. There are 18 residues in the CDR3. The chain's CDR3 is CASSLRGTAPGQNYEQYF. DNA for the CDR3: TGCGCCAGCAGCCTTCGGGGGACCGCACCGGGACAGAACTACGAGCAGTACTTC.

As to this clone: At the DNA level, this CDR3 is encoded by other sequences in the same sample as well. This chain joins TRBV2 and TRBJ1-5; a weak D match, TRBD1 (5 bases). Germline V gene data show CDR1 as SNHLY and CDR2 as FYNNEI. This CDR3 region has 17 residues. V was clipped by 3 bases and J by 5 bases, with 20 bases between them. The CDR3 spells CASSEYLTARVDQPQHF. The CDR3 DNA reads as TGTGCCAGCAGTGAGTATCTGACAGCCAGGGTGGATCAGCCCCAGCATTTT.

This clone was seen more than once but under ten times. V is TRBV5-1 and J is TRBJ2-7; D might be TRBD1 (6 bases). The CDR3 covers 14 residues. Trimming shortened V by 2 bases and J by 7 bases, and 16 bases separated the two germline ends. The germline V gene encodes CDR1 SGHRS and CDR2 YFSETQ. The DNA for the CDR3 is TGCGCCAGCAGCTTACAGGGAAGGGACGGGGAGCAGTACTTC. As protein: CASSLQGRDGEQYF. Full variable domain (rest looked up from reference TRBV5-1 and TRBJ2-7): KAGVTQTPRYLIKTRGQQVTLSCSPISGHRSVSWYQQTPGQGLQFLFEYFSETQRNKGNFPGRFSGRQFSNSRSEMNVSTLELGDSALYLCASSLQGRDGEQYFGPGTRLTVT.

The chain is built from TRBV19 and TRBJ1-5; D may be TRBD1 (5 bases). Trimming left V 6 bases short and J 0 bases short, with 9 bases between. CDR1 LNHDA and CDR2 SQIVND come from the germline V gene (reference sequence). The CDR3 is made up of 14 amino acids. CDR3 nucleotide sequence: TGTGCCAGTAGGACAGCTAATAGCAATCAGCCCCAGCATTTT. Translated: CASRTANSNQPQHF.

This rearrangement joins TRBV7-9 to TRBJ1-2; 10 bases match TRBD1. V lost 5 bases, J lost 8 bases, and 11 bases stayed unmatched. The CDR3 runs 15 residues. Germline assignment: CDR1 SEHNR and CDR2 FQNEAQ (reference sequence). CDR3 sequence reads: CASSKRDRGSGGYTF. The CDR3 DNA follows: TGTGCCAGCAGCAAACGGGACAGGGGATCGGGCGGCTACACCTTC.

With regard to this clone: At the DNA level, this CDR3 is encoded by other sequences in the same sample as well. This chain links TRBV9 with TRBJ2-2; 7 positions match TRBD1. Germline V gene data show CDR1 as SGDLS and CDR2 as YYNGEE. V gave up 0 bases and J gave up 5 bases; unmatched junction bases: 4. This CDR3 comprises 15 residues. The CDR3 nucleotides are TGTGCCAGCAGCGTAGTAGCAGGGGGAACCGGGGAGCTGTTTTTT. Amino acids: CASSVVAGGTGELFF.

The CDR3 sequence: CASSHRLDRADEQYF. The CDR3, as DNA: TGTGCCAGCAGCCACAGACTAGATCGGGCCGACGAGCAGTACTTC. The chain couples TRBV4-2 to TRBJ2-7; D is possibly TRBD2 (6 bases). This CDR3 has 15 residues. Germline CDR1 LGHNA, CDR2 YNFKEQ. V lost 3 bases, J lost 5 bases, and 17 bases lay in between.

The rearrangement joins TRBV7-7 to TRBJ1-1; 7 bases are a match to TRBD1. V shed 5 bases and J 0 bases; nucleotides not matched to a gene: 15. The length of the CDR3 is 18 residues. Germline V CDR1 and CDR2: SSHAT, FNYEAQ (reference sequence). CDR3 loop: CASSQNLGQMEMNTEAFF. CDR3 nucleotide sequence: TGTGCCAGCAGCCAGAACCTGGGACAGATGGAAATGAACACTGAAGCTTTCTTT.

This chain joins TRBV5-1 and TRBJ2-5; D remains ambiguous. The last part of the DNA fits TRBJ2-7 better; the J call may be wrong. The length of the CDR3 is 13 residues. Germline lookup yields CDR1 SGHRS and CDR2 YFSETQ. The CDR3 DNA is TGCGCCAGCAGCCCGAGCACCAACTACGAGCAGTACTTC. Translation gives CASSPSTNYEQYF.

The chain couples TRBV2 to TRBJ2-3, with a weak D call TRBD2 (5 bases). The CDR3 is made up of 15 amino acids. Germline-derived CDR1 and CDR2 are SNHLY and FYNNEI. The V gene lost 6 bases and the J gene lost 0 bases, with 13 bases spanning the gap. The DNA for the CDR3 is TGTGCCAGCAGGAAGAGCGGCACTAGCACAGATACGCAGTATTTT. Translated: CASRKSGTSTDTQYF.

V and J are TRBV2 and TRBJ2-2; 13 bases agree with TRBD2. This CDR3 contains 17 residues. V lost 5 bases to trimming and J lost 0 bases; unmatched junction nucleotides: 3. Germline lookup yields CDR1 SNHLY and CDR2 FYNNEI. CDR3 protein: CASSKGTSGTNTGELFF. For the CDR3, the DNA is TGTGCCAGCAGTAAAGGGACTAGCGGGACGAACACCGGGGAGCTGTTTTTT.

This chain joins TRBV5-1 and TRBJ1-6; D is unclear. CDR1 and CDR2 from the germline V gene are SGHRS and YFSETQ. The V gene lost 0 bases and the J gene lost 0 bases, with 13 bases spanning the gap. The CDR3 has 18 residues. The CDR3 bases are TGCGCCAGCAGCTTGGGCGGCAGTCGGAGCTCCTATAATTCACCCCTCCACTTT. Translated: CASSLGGSRSSYNSPLHF.

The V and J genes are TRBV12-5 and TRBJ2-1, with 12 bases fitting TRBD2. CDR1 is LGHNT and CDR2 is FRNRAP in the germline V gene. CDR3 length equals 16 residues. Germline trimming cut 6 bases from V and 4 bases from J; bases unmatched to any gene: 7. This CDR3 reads CASGYPGLAGYNEQFF. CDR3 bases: TGTGCTAGTGGCTACCCTGGACTAGCGGGGTACAATGAGCAGTTCTTC.

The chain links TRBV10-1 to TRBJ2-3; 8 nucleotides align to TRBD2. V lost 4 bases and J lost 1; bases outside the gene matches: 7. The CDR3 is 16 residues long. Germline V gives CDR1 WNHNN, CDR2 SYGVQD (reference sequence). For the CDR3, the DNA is TGCGCCAGCAGTGCGACTTTAGCGGGATGCACAGATACGCAGTATTTT. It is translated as CASSATLAGCTDTQYF.

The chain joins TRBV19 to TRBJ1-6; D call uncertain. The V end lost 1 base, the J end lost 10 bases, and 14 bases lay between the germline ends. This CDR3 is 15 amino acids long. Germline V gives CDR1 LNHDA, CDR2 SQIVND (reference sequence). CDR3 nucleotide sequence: TGTGCCAGTAGTATAGTTGGCACAAATCAATCACCCCTCCACTTT. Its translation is CASSIVGTNQSPLHF.

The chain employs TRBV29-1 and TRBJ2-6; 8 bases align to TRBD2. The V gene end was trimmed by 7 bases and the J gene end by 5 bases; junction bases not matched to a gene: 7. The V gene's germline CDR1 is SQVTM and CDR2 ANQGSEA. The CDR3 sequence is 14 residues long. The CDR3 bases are TGCAGCGCAAGAAGCGGGAGTAGGGCCAACGTCCTGACTTTC. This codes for CSARSGSRANVLTF.

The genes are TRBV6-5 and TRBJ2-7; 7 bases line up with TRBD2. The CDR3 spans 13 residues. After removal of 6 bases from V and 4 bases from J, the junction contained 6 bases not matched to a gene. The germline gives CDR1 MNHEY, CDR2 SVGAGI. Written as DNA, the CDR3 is TGTGCCAGCAGGCGGCTAGCGGCATACGAGCAGTACTTC. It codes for CASRRLAAYEQYF.

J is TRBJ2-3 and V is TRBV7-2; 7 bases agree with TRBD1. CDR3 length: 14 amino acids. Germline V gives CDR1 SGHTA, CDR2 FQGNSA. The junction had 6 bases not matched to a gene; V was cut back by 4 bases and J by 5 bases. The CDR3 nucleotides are TGTGCCAGCAGCTCGACAGGGTCGGGAGATACGCAGTATTTT. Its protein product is CASSSTGSGDTQYF.

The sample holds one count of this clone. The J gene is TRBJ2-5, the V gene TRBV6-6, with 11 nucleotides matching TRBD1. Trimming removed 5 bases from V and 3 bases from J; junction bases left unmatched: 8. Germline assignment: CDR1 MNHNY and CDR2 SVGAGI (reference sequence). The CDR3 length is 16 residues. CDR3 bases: TGTGCCAGCAGTCTGGACAGGGGGCCTTCGGAAGAGACCCAGTACTTC. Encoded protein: CASSLDRGPSEETQYF.